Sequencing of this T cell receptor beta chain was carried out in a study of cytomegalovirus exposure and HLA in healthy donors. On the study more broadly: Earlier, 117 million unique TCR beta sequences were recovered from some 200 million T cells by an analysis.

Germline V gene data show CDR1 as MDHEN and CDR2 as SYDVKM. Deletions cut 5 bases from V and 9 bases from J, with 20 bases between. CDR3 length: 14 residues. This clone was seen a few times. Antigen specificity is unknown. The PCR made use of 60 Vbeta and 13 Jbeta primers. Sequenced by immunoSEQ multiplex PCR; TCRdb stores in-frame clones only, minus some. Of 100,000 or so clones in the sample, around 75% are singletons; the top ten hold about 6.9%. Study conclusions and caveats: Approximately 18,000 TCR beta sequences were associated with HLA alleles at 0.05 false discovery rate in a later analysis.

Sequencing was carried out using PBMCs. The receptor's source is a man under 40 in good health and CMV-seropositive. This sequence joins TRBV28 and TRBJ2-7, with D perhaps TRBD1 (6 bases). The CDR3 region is CASSPPPGEGGQYF. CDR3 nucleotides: TGTGCCAGCAGTCCCCCGCCAGGGGAAGGAGGGCAGTACTTC.